This T cell receptor beta chain was identified in a study of cytomegalovirus exposure and HLA in healthy donors. Points from the study as a whole: Analysis was performed later, and it showed HLA-associated TCR beta chains to be more clonally expanded than equally common others.

A multiplex PCR was run with 60 Vbeta primers and 13 Jbeta primers. The data were produced by immunoSEQ multiplex PCR, yet TCRdb's version contains in-frame clones alone and is incomplete. The sample includes over 150,000 clones, roughly 81% of them seen just once. Of note for this clone: Its antigen is unknown.

CDR1 and CDR2 (germline): MNHEY, SVGAGI. The V end lost 4 bases, the J end lost 6 bases, and 15 bases lay between the germline ends. The CDR3 has 14 residues. Input material: PBMCs. This sequence was found in a woman between 45 and 65 years old in good health and CMV-seronegative. The J gene is TRBJ1-1, the V gene TRBV6-5; a possible D gene is TRBD1 (6 bases). The CDR3, as DNA: TGTGCCAGCAGTTCGCCCGGGACAACCCCTGAAGCTTTCTTT. This sequence encodes CASSSPGTTPEAFF.